The 18 T cell receptor beta chains below were found in one sample sequenced in a study of T cells after yellow fever vaccination. MiXCR was run by TCRdb on the 5' RACE reads, yielding one entry per CDR3 protein. This sample has fewer than 350,000 distinct CDR3 sequences; over 3.5% occur once, and the top ten carry roughly 19%. The starting material was PBMCs, obtained 15 days after the yellow fever booster vaccination. Source of these receptors: a man aged 18 to 30 who received the YFV17D yellow fever vaccine.

The chain has TRBV30 and TRBJ1-1; D perhaps matches TRBD1 (6 bases). CDR3 length: 15 amino acids. Germline CDR1 and CDR2: GTSNPN and SVGIG (reference sequence). V lost 1 base and J 2 bases, leaving 14 bases between the germline ends. The CDR3 reads CAWSELGGVNTEAFF. CDR3 sequence (DNA): TGTGCCTGGAGTGAGTTAGGGGGGGTAAACACTGAAGCTTTCTTT.

This clonotype was found many times. V is TRBV12-3 or TRBV12-4 and J is TRBJ1-5; D may be TRBD1 (5 bases). This CDR3 has 20 amino acids. V was trimmed by 3 bases and J by 2 bases, leaving 26 bases between them. This CDR3 is CASSFGRWQGGEFGNQPQHF. The DNA for the CDR3 is TGTGCCAGCAGTTTTGGTCGGTGGCAGGGAGGCGAGTTTGGCAATCAGCCCCAGCATTTT.

This clonotype was counted many times. The V gene is TRBV7-9, the J gene TRBJ2-5; TRBD1 aligns across 7 bases. The CDR3 totals 16 residues. Per the germline V gene, CDR1 is SEHNR and CDR2 is FQNEAQ (reference sequence). Trimming removed 6 bases from V and 2 bases from J; junction bases left unmatched: 12. CDR3 protein: CASRDRTGERQETQYF. DNA for the CDR3: TGTGCCAGCAGAGACCGGACAGGTGAAAGGCAAGAGACCCAGTACTTC. Full variable domain (missing parts from reference TRBV7-9 and TRBJ2-5): DTGVSQNPRHKITKRGQNVTFRCDPISEHNRLYWYRQTLGQGPEFLTYFQNEAQLEKSRLLSDRFSAERPKGSFSTLEIQRTEQGDSAMYLCASRDRTGERQETQYFGPGTRLLVL.

This clonotype was seen only a few times. The chain joins TRBV4-1 to TRBJ2-3; D ambiguous. Germline CDR1 reads MGHRA; CDR2 reads YSYEKL. V dropped 0 bases and J dropped 2 bases, with 6 bases sitting between them. The CDR3 is made up of 14 amino acids. CDR3 DNA sequence: TGCGCCAGCAGCCAAGACGAGGTCACAGATACGCAGTATTTT. Residues: CASSQDEVTDTQYF.

V is TRBV7-2 and J is TRBJ1-4; 7 bases are a match to TRBD1. The CDR3 length is 16 residues. Germline CDR1 is SGHTA and CDR2 is FQGNSA. Trimming removed 5 bases from V and 5 bases from J; junction bases left unmatched: 11. The CDR3 here is CASSLVYRGLNEKLFF. The DNA for the CDR3 is TGTGCCAGCAGCCTAGTATACAGGGGATTAAATGAAAAACTGTTTTTT.

This clonotype was observed many times. The chain combines TRBV19 with TRBJ2-1, with D possibly being TRBD1 (5 bases). Looked up from germline, CDR1 is LNHDA and CDR2 is SQIVND (reference sequence). V shed 10 bases and J shed 4 bases, with 14 bases lying between them. The CDR3 is 13 amino acids. The CDR3 coding sequence is TGTGCCACCACGACAGAGAAGTACAATGAGCAGTTCTTC. The encoded protein is CATTTEKYNEQFF.

This clonotype has more than one count but fewer than ten. The rearrangement uses TRBV28 and TRBJ2-3, with D unclear. Trimming stripped 5 bases from V and 2 bases from J, with 11 bases between. This CDR3 has 14 residues. In germline, CDR1 is MDHEN, CDR2 SYDVKM. Here the CDR3 reads CASSPLPFTDTQYF. The CDR3 DNA is TGTGCCAGCAGTCCCCTTCCATTCACAGATACGCAGTATTTT. The variable domain in full, completed from reference TRBV28 and TRBJ2-3, reads DVKVTQSSRYLVKRTGEKVFLECVQDMDHENMFWYRQDPGLGLRLIYFSYDVKMKEKGDIPEGYSVSREKKERFSLILESASTNQTSMYLCASSPLPFTDTQYFGPGTRLTVL.

This chain connects TRBV20-1 to TRBJ2-4, with no clear D. Per the germline V gene, CDR1 is DFQATT and CDR2 is SNEGSKA (reference sequence). CDR3 length: 14 residues. V was clipped by 3 bases and J by 0 bases, with 9 bases between them. The CDR3 nucleotides read TGCAGTGCTAGGGAATCCCTAGCCAAAAACATTCAGTACTTC. Translation gives CSARESLAKNIQYF.

This clonotype was detected ten times or more. This chain links TRBV27 with TRBJ2-1, with 7 bases lining up with TRBD1. This CDR3 is 16 amino acids long. V dropped 8 bases and J dropped 4; count of bases not matched to a gene: 14. The germline gives CDR1 MNHEY, CDR2 SMNVEV (reference sequence). CDR3 bases: TGTGCCAGCTCCTCCATCCTCAGGGGGACATACAATGAGCAGTTCTTC. Its protein is CASSSILRGTYNEQFF.

This clonotype was seen repeatedly, ten times or more. The chain carries TRBV29-1 and TRBJ2-1; 8 nucleotides line up with TRBD2. This CDR3 comprises 14 residues. The germline CDR1 and CDR2 sequences are SQVTM and ANQGSEA. With 6 bases clipped from V and 8 bases from J, the junction kept 12 bases outside the gene matches. The chain's CDR3 is CSVSNSGVIYEQFF. For the CDR3, the DNA is TGCAGCGTCTCTAATAGCGGGGTGATCTATGAGCAGTTCTTC.

The chain joins TRBV5-1 to TRBJ2-1, with 10 nucleotides matching TRBD1. Germline values: CDR1 SGHRS, CDR2 YFSETQ. The length of the CDR3 is 14 residues. V was pared by 4 bases and J by 12 bases, with 10 bases of the junction left unmatched. CDR3 loop: CASSLGTGVYGQFF. The CDR3 DNA sequence: TGCGCCAGCAGCCTCGGGACAGGGGTGTACGGGCAGTTCTTC.

This clonotype was counted at least ten times. This chain joins TRBV12-3 or TRBV12-4 and TRBJ2-1; TRBD2 matches at 9 bases. The CDR3 covers 15 residues. The V and J ends lost 2 bases and 5 bases, in that order; junction bases with no gene match: 4. CDR3 sequence reads: CASSLSGGHHNEQFF. For the CDR3, the DNA is TGTGCCAGCAGTTTAAGCGGGGGGCATCACAATGAGCAGTTCTTC.

This clonotype was seen at least ten times. V usage is TRBV4-3 and J usage is TRBJ2-1, with D maybe TRBD2 (5 bases). Trimming removed 1 base at V and 3 bases at J, with 10 bases between. Germline V gives CDR1 LGHNA, CDR2 YSLEER. This CDR3 has 15 residues. The CDR3 here is CASSQVGDGYNEQFF. As DNA, the CDR3 is TGCGCCAGCAGCCAAGTCGGGGATGGCTACAATGAGCAGTTCTTC.

This clonotype has ten or more counts. The chain carries TRBV12-3 or TRBV12-4 and TRBJ2-7; 9 bases agree with TRBD2. CDR3 length equals 16 residues. J gave up 1 base and V 3 bases, and 7 bases lay outside the gene matches. CDR3 DNA: TGTGCCAGCAGTTTGGCGGGGGGGCCCCAATCCTACGAGCAGTACTTC. It encodes CASSLAGGPQSYEQYF.

This clonotype was seen at least ten times. The chain carries TRBV3-1 and TRBJ2-7, with a possible D match to TRBD2 (6 bases). Per the germline V gene, CDR1 is LGHDT and CDR2 is YNNKEL (reference sequence). Trimming took off 4 bases at V and 3 bases at J, with 13 bases between the two ends. The CDR3 is 14 residues long. CDR3 sequence reads: CASSPGTGLYEQYV. CDR3 nucleotide sequence: TGTGCCAGCAGCCCAGGGACTGGACTCTACGAGCAGTACGTC.

This clonotype appeared many times. This chain uses TRBV18 with TRBJ2-7, with 9 bases matching TRBD2. Germline V CDR1 and CDR2: KGHSH, LQKENI. CDR3 length equals 15 residues. With V trimmed by 6 bases and J by 5 bases, 11 bases remained unmatched. The chain's CDR3 is CASSALAGGQDEQYF. CDR3 nucleotides: TGTGCCAGCTCCGCACTAGCGGGTGGTCAGGACGAGCAGTACTTC. Based on the CDR3 plus reference TRBV18 and TRBJ2-7, the full variable domain is NAGVMQNPRHLVRRRGQEARLRCSPMKGHSHVYWYRQLPEEGLKFMVYLQKENIIDESGMPKERFSAEFPKEGPSILRIQQVVRGDSAAYFCASSALAGGQDEQYFGPGTRLTVT.

This clonotype has only a few counts. The CDR3 sequence is CASSAETGGYYGYTF. The DNA for the CDR3 is TGTGCCAGCAGTGCCGAGACAGGGGGCTACTATGGCTACACCTTC. V and J are TRBV12-3 or TRBV12-4 and TRBJ1-2; the match to TRBD1 covers 10 bases. The CDR3 consists of 15 residues. The ends lost 5 bases at V and 3 bases at J; junction bases unmatched: 6.

This clonotype was detected ten times or more. The gene calls are TRBV6-5 and TRBJ1-3; TRBD1 agrees at 9 bases. This CDR3 is built from 15 residues. With V trimmed by 4 bases and J by 3 bases, 4 bases remained unmatched. The germline V gene encodes CDR1 MNHEY and CDR2 SVGAGI. CDR3 region: CASSSQGALGNTIYF. Written as DNA, the CDR3 is TGTGCCAGCAGTTCACAGGGGGCGCTTGGAAACACCATATATTTT.